This TCR beta chain was found in a study of blood T cell repertoires in COVID-19 (dated by TCRdb to the early 2020s). Context from the whole study: The collaborator samples originated in the United States, Italy and Spain and spanned the acute and convalescent phases of COVID-19. The material from the prospective study consisted of cDNA or gDNA derived from T cells, B-cell-depleted T cells, or PBMCs. Sample metadata almost always included a de-identified subject ID, COVID-19 status, age in years and sex. Subjects who had been exposed to COVID-19, were actively infected with it, or had recovered from it provided the deeply sampled blood TCRbeta repertoires that made up the dataset. HLA class I and class II types, where available, came from metadata supplied by the sample provider rather than from assay-based typing. Samples came from the ongoing ImmuneRACE study (first 160 participants) plus 1,254 subjects from 6 global collaborators. The repertoires were made available in a free public database intended to serve as a resource for research on the immune response to SARS-CoV-2.

The junction carries 8 bases between V and J, which are trimmed by 2 bases and 1 base respectively. The CDR3 contains 14 residues, cysteine and phenylalanine counted. Of all the DNA, just the CDR3 is kept, 42 bases in frame from base 1. Sequences MNHNY (CDR1) and SVGAGI (CDR2) are obtained from the germline V gene (reference sequence). The immunoSEQ Assay, a bias-controlled multiplex PCR, was used to amplify TCRbeta CDR3 regions from genomic DNA. The authors' analysis ran thus. The number of nucleated cells in each sample was estimated by amplification of reference gene primers within the assay. To quantify the absolute abundance of each unique TCRbeta CDR3 rearrangement, sequence reads were collapsed and filtered. For each sample, productive Simpson clonality was calculated by taking the square root of Simpson's diversity index across productive rearrangements. TCRdb carries this immuneACCESS record with in-frame sequences only. Its versions omit some clonotypes, under half of them owing to an unresolved V gene in the studies checked, with the rest unexplained. V, J and clone size derive from that table, while D and trimming were established from the DNA sequence. For this sample the table gives 100,000 to 150,000 clones, of which 65% to 90% were detected only once. About a quarter of the sample goes to the ten largest clones.

The collaborating institutions used their own protocols to collect whole blood in K2EDTA tubes. For TCRbeta analysis, collaborator samples were shipped as frozen whole blood, as isolated PBMCs, or as DNA extracted from either sample type. The paper's findings and limits, for the study overall: The amount of clinical and demographic metadata varied by source and participant and was provided uncurated.

As to this clone: What this receptor recognizes is not known. Qualities for individual bases were not recorded, and no much larger clone is one base off.

Sequenced material: peripheral blood. The receptor was derived from a woman aged 80 or over with acute or convalescent COVID-19. The receptor chain draws on TRBV6-6 and TRBJ1-1, and perhaps TRBD1 as D gene, on 6 matching bases. Read as DNA, the sequence is TGTGCCAGCAGTTACGGGGGACAGAACACTGAAGCTTTCTTT. It translates as CASSYGGQNTEAFF.